These T cell receptor beta chains were read from a single sample in a study of a mutant IDH1 vaccine in newly diagnosed glioma. No antigens are known for them. TCRdb's table, derived via immunoSEQ multiplex PCR, lists solely in-frame clones and lacks some. Seen here are 73,000 or so clones, approximately 84% observed once, and the top ten hold 10% to 15%. The specimen comprised PBMCs, sampled from a glioma patient whose treatment included an IDH1 peptide vaccine. The receptors were gathered from a man younger than 35 with glioma. Each CDR3 is given with its conserved first and last residue. A D gene is named only where the DNA matches it firmly. Clone sizes are given selectively: once, few, many, or a class where the clone is expanded.

size	D	V	J	CDR3	DNA
-	-	TRBV14	TRBJ1-2	CASSQARSYGYTF	TGTGCCAGCAGCCAAGCCCGCTCCTATGGCTACACCTTC
-	TRBD1	TRBV18	TRBJ1-6	CASSPGQGGSPLHF	TGTGCCAGCTCACCGGGACAGGGAGGTTCACCCCTCCACTTT
-	-	TRBV5-4	TRBJ1-1	CASSLNRNMNTEAFF	TGTGCCAGCAGCTTGAACAGGAACATGAACACTGAAGCTTTCTTT
few	TRBD1	TRBV5-5	TRBJ1-1	CASSLEGAAAFF	TGTGCCAGCAGCTTGGAGGGGGCCGCGGCTTTCTTT
-	TRBD1	TRBV2	TRBJ1-1	CASSATGGQAFF	TGTGCCAGCAGTGCGACAGGGGGCCAAGCTTTCTTT
-	TRBD1	TRBV7-7	TRBJ2-2	CASSGWTGFMTGELFF	TGTGCTAGCAGCGGATGGACAGGGTTCATGACCGGGGAGCTGTTTTTT
-	-	TRBV14	TRBJ2-5	CASSQVETQYF	TGTGCCAGCAGCCAAGTGGAGACCCAGTACTTC
-	-	TRBV5-6	TRBJ1-5	CASSRLGRSNQPQHF	TGTGCCAGCAGCCGCCTCGGGCGGAGCAATCAGCCCCAGCATTTT
-	TRBD1	TRBV27	TRBJ2-7	CASSFTGAGTYEQYF	TGTGCCAGCAGTTTCACAGGGGCAGGAACCTACGAGCAGTACTTC
-	TRBD1	TRBV15	TRBJ1-2	CATSGRDREESRYGYTF	TGTGCCACCAGCGGACGGGACAGGGAGGAAAGTCGGTATGGCTACACCTTC
-	-	TRBV7-7	TRBJ2-5	CASSLLTKETQYF	TGTGCTAGCAGCTTACTCACAAAAGAGACCCAGTACTTC
-	-	TRBV2	TRBJ2-1	CASRRAPRNNEQFF	TGTGCCAGCAGGAGGGCCCCCAGGAACAATGAGCAGTTCTTC
-	-	TRBV9	TRBJ2-1	CASSPGDSYNEQFF	TGTGCCAGCAGCCCTGGGGACTCCTACAATGAGCAGTTCTTC
-	-	TRBV30	TRBJ2-4	CAWSEGLAKNIQYF	TGTGCCTGGAGTGAAGGGCTAGCCAAAAACATTCAGTACTTC
-	-	TRBV29-1	TRBJ2-7	CSARRQPYEQYF	TGCAGCGCCCGGAGGCAGCCCTACGAGCAGTACTTC
-	TRBD2	TRBV6-5	TRBJ2-5	CASSYWGGEETQYF	TGTGCCAGCAGTTACTGGGGGGGAGAAGAGACCCAGTACTTC
-	-	TRBV2	TRBJ2-7	CASTSQADEQYF	TGTGCCAGCACCAGCCAGGCGGACGAGCAGTACTTC
-	TRBD1	TRBV6-6	TRBJ1-1	CASSRRQGGTEAFF	TGTGCCAGCAGTCGAAGACAGGGAGGCACTGAAGCTTTCTTT
-	-	TRBV6-5	TRBJ1-2	CASRSGPLLYGYTF	TGTGCCAGCAGATCAGGACCGCTTCTCTATGGCTACACCTTC
-	-	TRBV5-1	TRBJ2-1	CASKNTGANNEQFF	TGCGCCAGTAAAAATACCGGGGCAAACAATGAGCAGTTCTTC
-	TRBD2	TRBV5-4	TRBJ2-1	CASSLGGGSNEQFF	TGTGCCAGCAGCTTGGGCGGGGGGTCCAATGAGCAGTTCTTC
once	-	TRBV25-1	TRBJ1-1	CASSEKLGGNTEAFF	TGTGCCAGCAGTGAAAAACTAGGGGGGAACACTGAAGCTTTCTTT
-	-	TRBV6-5	TRBJ1-2	CASLSPVNYGYTF	TGTGCCAGCCTATCCCCGGTAAACTATGGCTACACCTTC
-	TRBD2	TRBV29-1	TRBJ2-3	CSLAGGSTDTQYF	TGCAGCTTAGCGGGAGGCAGCACAGATACGCAGTATTTT
-	-	TRBV13	TRBJ1-2	CASSLGGGRIYGYTF	TGTGCCAGCAGCTTAGGTGGGGGTAGGATCTATGGCTACACCTTC
-	-	TRBV11-2	TRBJ1-1	CASSLDPSANTEAFF	TGTGCCAGCAGCTTAGATCCCAGTGCTAATACTGAAGCTTTCTTT
-	-	TRBV6-5	TRBJ1-1	CASSYGSNTEAFF	TGTGCCAGCAGTTACGGCTCGAACACTGAAGCTTTCTTT
-	TRBD2	TRBV2	TRBJ2-1	CASSLTSGAGNEQFF	TGTGCCAGCAGTCTCACTAGCGGTGCCGGCAATGAGCAGTTCTTC
-	TRBD2	TRBV18	TRBJ2-7	CASSPQKLDFGGRIHEQYF	TGTGCCAGCTCACCACAAAAACTAGACTTCGGCGGGAGGATACACGAGCAGTACTTC
-	-	TRBV7-2	TRBJ1-2	CASSLRGRSGYTF	TGTGCCAGCAGCTTGAGGGGTCGGAGTGGCTACACCTTC
-	-	TRBV14	TRBJ2-1	CASSPTIAATPYNEQFF	TGTGCCAGCAGCCCCACGATAGCGGCTACCCCCTACAATGAGCAGTTCTTC
few	-	TRBV27	TRBJ1-4	CASSLQPRATNEKLFF	TGTGCCAGCAGTTTACAACCCCGGGCAACTAATGAAAAACTGTTTTTT
-	-	TRBV6-6	TRBJ2-3	CASSPLTASTDTQYF	TGTGCCAGCAGTCCCTTGACAGCTAGCACAGATACGCAGTATTTT
-	-	TRBV19	TRBJ2-1	CASSTLYLNFDEQFF	TGTGCCAGTAGTACCCTTTACTTGAACTTCGATGAGCAGTTCTTC
-	TRBD1	TRBV28	TRBJ2-7	CASRRTGTSYEQYF	TGTGCCAGCAGGCGGACAGGGACCTCCTACGAGCAGTACTTC
few	-	TRBV4-1	TRBJ1-4	CASSQDPSGAWTNEKLFF	TGCGCCAGCAGCCAAGATCCCAGCGGGGCTTGGACTAATGAAAAACTGTTTTTT
once	-	TRBV11-2	TRBJ2-5	CASSLARRGETQYF	TGTGCCAGCAGCTTAGCGAGAAGAGGAGAGACCCAGTACTTC
-	TRBD1	TRBV30	TRBJ2-6	CAWNDRAGANVLTF	TGTGCCTGGAATGACAGGGCCGGGGCCAACGTCCTGACTTTC
-	TRBD2	TRBV15	TRBJ2-3	CATSRAPGLALSTDTQYF	TGTGCCACCAGCCGGGCCCCGGGACTAGCTCTCAGCACAGATACGCAGTATTTT
-	-	TRBV5-6	TRBJ1-1	CASSFTVNTEAFF	TGTGCCAGCAGCTTTACAGTGAACACTGAAGCTTTCTTT
-	-	TRBV30	TRBJ1-1	CAWSPGAEAFF	TGTGCCTGGAGTCCCGGCGCTGAAGCTTTCTTT
-	-	TRBV5-1	TRBJ2-6	CASSRSSSGANVLTF	TGCGCCAGCAGTCGGAGTAGCTCTGGGGCCAACGTCCTGACTTTC
-	-	TRBV6-6	TRBJ1-5	CASSYVSQPQHF	TGTGCCAGCAGTTACGTGTCTCAGCCCCAGCATTTT
-	-	TRBV18	TRBJ1-3	CASSPPRGEAGNTIYF	TGTGCCAGCTCACCGCCGAGGGGGGAAGCTGGAAACACCATATATTTT
once	TRBD2	TRBV27	TRBJ2-7	CASGTSGGTAYEQYF	TGTGCCAGCGGAACAAGCGGGGGAACCGCCTACGAGCAGTACTTC
-	-	TRBV6-6	TRBJ1-5	CASSYSSSNQPQHF	TGTGCCAGCAGTTACTCGAGCAGCAATCAGCCCCAGCATTTT
-	-	TRBV7-9	TRBJ1-4	CASSLAGGREKLFF	TGTGCCAGCAGCTTAGCAGGGGGAAGGGAAAAACTGTTTTTT
-	-	TRBV4-3	TRBJ2-7	CASSQGQGIYEQYF	TGCGCCAGCAGCCAAGGGCAGGGAATTTACGAGCAGTACTTC
-	-	TRBV6-1	TRBJ1-5	CASSRGNVNNQPQHF	TGTGCCAGCAGCAGGGGTAACGTGAACAATCAGCCCCAGCATTTT
-	-	TRBV6-1	TRBJ2-3	CASTKFLGSTDTQYF	TGTGCCAGCACGAAGTTTTTAGGAAGCACAGATACGCAGTATTTT
-	-	TRBV6-5	TRBJ1-2	CASSSTVNYGYTF	TGTGCCAGCAGTTCGACAGTAAACTATGGCTACACCTTC
-	-	TRBV6-1	TRBJ1-1	CASRALGGPGEAFF	TGTGCCAGCAGAGCCCTGGGGGGGCCGGGTGAAGCTTTCTTT
-	TRBD1	TRBV25-1	TRBJ2-7	CASSGQGYEQYF	TGTGCCAGCAGTGGACAGGGGTACGAGCAGTACTTC
-	-	TRBV7-2	TRBJ1-5	CASSPTGPSQPQHF	TGTGCCAGCAGCCCCACAGGGCCCAGCCAGCCCCAGCATTTT
few	-	TRBV7-3	TRBJ2-6	CASSFPGDGANVLTF	TGTGCCAGCAGCTTTCCAGGGGATGGGGCCAACGTCCTGACTTTC
-	TRBD1	TRBV4-1	TRBJ1-4	CASSQTPTGTLHATNEKLFF	TGCGCCAGCAGCCAAACTCCGACAGGGACTCTACACGCAACTAATGAAAAACTGTTTTTT
few	-	TRBV15	TRBJ2-7	CATSRDQGNYEQYF	TGTGCCACCAGCAGAGATCAGGGAAACTACGAGCAGTACTTC
-	-	TRBV27	TRBJ2-4	CASSFDPKNIQYF	TGTGCCAGCAGTTTCGACCCCAAAAACATTCAGTACTTC